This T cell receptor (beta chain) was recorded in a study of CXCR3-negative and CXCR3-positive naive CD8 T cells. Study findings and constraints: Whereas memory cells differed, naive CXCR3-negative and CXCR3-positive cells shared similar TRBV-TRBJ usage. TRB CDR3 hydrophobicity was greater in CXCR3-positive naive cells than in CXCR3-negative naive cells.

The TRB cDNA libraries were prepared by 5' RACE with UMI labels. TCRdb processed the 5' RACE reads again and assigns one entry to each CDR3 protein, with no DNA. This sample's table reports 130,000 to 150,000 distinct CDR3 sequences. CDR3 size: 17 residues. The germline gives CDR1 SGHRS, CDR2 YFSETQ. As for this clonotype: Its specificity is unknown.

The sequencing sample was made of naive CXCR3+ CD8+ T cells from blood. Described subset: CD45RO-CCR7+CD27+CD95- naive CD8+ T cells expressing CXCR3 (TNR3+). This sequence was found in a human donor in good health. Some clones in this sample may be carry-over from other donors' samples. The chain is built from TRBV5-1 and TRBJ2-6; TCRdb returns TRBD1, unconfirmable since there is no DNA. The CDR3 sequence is CASSPSRDTSGANVLTF.